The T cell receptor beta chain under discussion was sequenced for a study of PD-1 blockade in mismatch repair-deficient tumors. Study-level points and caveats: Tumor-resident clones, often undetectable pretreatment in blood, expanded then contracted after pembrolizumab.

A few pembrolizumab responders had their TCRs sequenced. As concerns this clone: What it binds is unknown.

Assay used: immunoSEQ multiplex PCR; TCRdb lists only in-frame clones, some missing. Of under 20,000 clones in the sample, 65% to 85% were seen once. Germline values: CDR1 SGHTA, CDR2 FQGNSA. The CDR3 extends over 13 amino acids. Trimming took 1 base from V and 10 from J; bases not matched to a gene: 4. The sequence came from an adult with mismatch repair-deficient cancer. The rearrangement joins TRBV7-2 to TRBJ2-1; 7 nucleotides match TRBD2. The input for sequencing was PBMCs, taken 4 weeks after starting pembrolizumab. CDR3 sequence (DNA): TGTGCCAGCAGCTTAGAGTGGGGAGGGGAGCAGTTCTTC. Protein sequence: CASSLEWGGEQFF.